Following are 14 T cell receptor beta chains from one sample sequenced in a study of blood T cell repertoires in COVID-19. Produced via immunoSEQ multiplex PCR; TCRdb's table is partial and in-frame only. The sample carries 150,000 to 200,000 clones, approximately 86% recorded once. Material: peripheral blood. The receptors originated from a man in his 70s with active or convalescent COVID-19.

The chain uses TRBV5-1 and TRBJ2-2; 8 positions match TRBD1. Unmatched junction bases numbered 5, after V lost 4 bases and J lost 6 bases. This CDR3 is 14 amino acids long. Germline V gene sequence: CDR1 SGHRS, CDR2 YFSETQ. The CDR3, as DNA: TGCGCCAGCAGCGGGAGACAGGGGTCCGGGGAGCTGTTTTTT. Protein product: CASSGRQGSGELFF.

This chain connects TRBV6-5 to TRBJ1-2, with no clear D. From germline, CDR1 is MNHEY and CDR2 SVGAGI. The V and J ends lost 7 bases and 3 bases respectively, with 15 bases between them. The CDR3 has 14 amino acids. This chain's CDR3 is CASNPSGGDYGYTF. DNA for the CDR3: TGTGCCAGCAATCCCAGCGGCGGAGACTATGGCTACACCTTC.

This chain uses TRBV10-3 with TRBJ2-2; 7 nucleotides line up with TRBD1. Trimming removed 7 bases from V and 4 bases from J; junction bases left unmatched: 9. This CDR3 is built from 15 residues. CDR1 is ENHRY, CDR2 SYGVKD, per germline. This CDR3 reads CAINSWGQSTGELFF. The CDR3, as DNA: TGTGCCATCAACTCCTGGGGACAGAGCACCGGGGAGCTGTTTTTT.

CDR3 sequence: CASSRSLAGGPSDTQYF. For the CDR3, the DNA is TGTGCCAGTAGTCGGAGTCTAGCGGGAGGGCCATCTGATACGCAGTATTTT. The chain has TRBV19 and TRBJ2-3; 12 bases line up with TRBD2. The CDR3 contains 17 residues. Germline CDR1 LNHDA, CDR2 SQIVND (reference sequence). After removal of 5 bases from V and 6 bases from J, the junction contained 12 bases not matched to a gene.

The chain carries TRBV7-9 and TRBJ2-3, with 10 bases identical to TRBD2. CDR3 length equals 17 residues. Germline V gene data show CDR1 as SEHNR and CDR2 as FQNEAQ (reference sequence). The V gene end was trimmed by 0 bases and the J gene end by 4 bases; junction bases not matched to a gene: 7. The DNA for the CDR3 is TGTGCCAGCAGCTTAGCCCTACTAGCGGGGCTCTCAGATACGCAGTATTTT. Amino acids: CASSLALLAGLSDTQYF.

This rearrangement joins TRBV5-1 to TRBJ2-6; D is unclear. Per germline, CDR1 SGHRS and CDR2 YFSETQ. The CDR3 extends over 14 amino acids. V lost 5 bases and J 8 bases, leaving 14 bases between the germline ends. This CDR3 is CASRLSGLSNVLTF. CDR3 coding DNA: TGCGCCAGCAGGCTTTCGGGTCTCTCCAACGTCCTGACTTTC. The variable domain in full, completed from reference TRBV5-1 and TRBJ2-6, reads KAGVTQTPRYLIKTRGQQVTLSCSPISGHRSVSWYQQTPGQGLQFLFEYFSETQRNKGNFPGRFSGRQFSNSRSEMNVSTLELGDSALYLCASRLSGLSNVLTFGAGSRLTVL.

This clone was detected a few times. The rearrangement joins TRBV11-2 to TRBJ2-7; perhaps TRBD2 as D (6 bases). The CDR3 contains 15 residues. Trimming took 0 bases from V and 3 from J, leaving 12 bases between them. Per the germline V gene, CDR1 is SGHAT and CDR2 is FQNNGV. CDR3 nucleotides: TGTGCCAGCAGCTTAGACAGGGCCGGGGGCTACGAGCAGTACTTC. This translates into CASSLDRAGGYEQYF.

J is TRBJ2-1 and V is TRBV6-2 or TRBV6-3, with 12 positions matching TRBD2. Looked up from germline, CDR1 is MNHEY and CDR2 is SVGEGT. The V and J ends lost 0 bases and 3 bases, in that order; junction bases with no gene match: 6. The CDR3 is 18 amino acids. As DNA, the CDR3 is TGTGCCAGCAGTTACTCTCCGGGACTAGCGGGTGGCTACAATGAGCAGTTCTTC. It encodes CASSYSPGLAGGYNEQFF.

The chain combines TRBV10-1 with TRBJ2-1; 8 bases agree with TRBD2. Per germline, CDR1 WNHNN and CDR2 SYGVQD (reference sequence). The CDR3 consists of 17 residues. V dropped 3 bases and J dropped 1; count of bases not matched to a gene: 8. The CDR3 is CASSDSGLASSYNEQFF. CDR3 nucleotide sequence: TGCGCCAGCAGTGATTCCGGACTAGCCTCATCCTACAATGAGCAGTTCTTC.

CDR3 loop: CASSLVGSRGNQPQHF. The CDR3 nucleotides read TGTGCCAGCAGCTTAGTAGGGAGTCGTGGCAATCAGCCCCAGCATTTT. This rearrangement joins TRBV7-2 to TRBJ1-5, with unresolved D. The CDR3 contains 16 residues. Trimming removed 1 base from V and 2 bases from J, with 12 bases in between. Germline lookup yields CDR1 SGHTA and CDR2 FQGNSA.

The chain uses TRBV6-5 and TRBJ2-7, with 8 bases fitting TRBD2. With V trimmed by 6 bases and J by 4 bases, 5 bases remained unmatched. The CDR3 contains 13 residues. Germline CDR1 is MNHEY and CDR2 is SVGAGI. CDR3 sequence (DNA): TGTGCCAGCAGCTATAGCGGGGCTTACGAGCAGTACTTC. It codes for CASSYSGAYEQYF.

The chain links TRBV9 to TRBJ1-3; D unclear. Germline CDR1 and CDR2: SGDLS and YYNGEE. V was clipped by 0 bases and J by 0 bases, with 7 bases between them. The CDR3 extends over 15 amino acids. This CDR3 is CASSVGQYSGNTIYF. The CDR3, as DNA: TGTGCCAGCAGCGTAGGGCAGTACTCTGGAAACACCATATATTTT.

The chain carries TRBV24-1 and TRBJ1-6, with D perhaps matching TRBD1 (5 bases). There are 13 residues in the CDR3. CDR1 and CDR2 from the germline V gene are KGHDR and SFDVKD. V was trimmed by 4 bases and J by 9 bases, leaving 9 bases between them. CDR3 protein: CATSEGVGSPLHF. The DNA of the CDR3 is TGTGCCACCAGTGAAGGGGTGGGTTCACCCCTCCACTTT.

The V gene is TRBV19, the J gene TRBJ2-3; TRBD1 matches 8 bases. V shed 4 bases and J 4 bases; nucleotides not matched to a gene: 4. Germline loops: CDR1 LNHDA, CDR2 SQIVND (reference sequence). This CDR3 contains 14 residues. The CDR3 spells CASSRGTGADTQYF. Written as DNA, the CDR3 is TGTGCCAGTAGTAGGGGGACAGGTGCAGATACGCAGTATTTT.